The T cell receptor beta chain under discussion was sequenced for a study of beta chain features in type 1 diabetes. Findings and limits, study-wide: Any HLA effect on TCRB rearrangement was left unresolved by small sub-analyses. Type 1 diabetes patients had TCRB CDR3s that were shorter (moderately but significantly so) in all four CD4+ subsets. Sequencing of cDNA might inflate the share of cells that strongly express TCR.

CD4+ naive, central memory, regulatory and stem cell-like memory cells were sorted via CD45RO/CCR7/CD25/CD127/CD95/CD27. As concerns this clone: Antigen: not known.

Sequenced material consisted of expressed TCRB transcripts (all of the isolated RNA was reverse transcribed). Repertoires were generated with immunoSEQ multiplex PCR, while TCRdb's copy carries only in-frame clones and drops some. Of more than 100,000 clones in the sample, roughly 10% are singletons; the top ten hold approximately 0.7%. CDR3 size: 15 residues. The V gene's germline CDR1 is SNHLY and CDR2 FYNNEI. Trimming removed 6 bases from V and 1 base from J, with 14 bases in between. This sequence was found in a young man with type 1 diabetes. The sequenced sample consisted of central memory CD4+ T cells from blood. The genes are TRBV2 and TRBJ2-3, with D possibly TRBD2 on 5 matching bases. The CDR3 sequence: CASSPTGKGTDTQYF. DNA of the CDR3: TGTGCCAGCAGCCCTACGGGGAAGGGCACAGATACGCAGTATTTT.